Shown below are 29 T cell receptor beta chains from a single sample sequenced in a study of CD8 T cells in Susac syndrome. The authors reverse transcribed roughly 0.5 to 1 ug RNA with random hexamers. TCRdb passed the immunoSEQ multiplex PCR reads through MiXCR, listing each CDR3 protein once. The sample comprises about 80,000 distinct CDR3 sequences, under 95% of which are singletons, and around 0.57% rests with the top ten. The material sequenced was CD4+ T cells from PBMCs. These TCRs come from a human donor with Susac syndrome.

This clonotype was observed a single time. The CDR3 spells CASMSLAGVDEQFF. The CDR3, as DNA: TGTGCCAGCATGTCGCTAGCGGGGGTTGATGAGCAGTTCTTC. V usage is TRBV27 and J usage is TRBJ2-1; TRBD2 matches 10 bases. Trimming removed 7 bases from V and 8 bases from J; junction bases left unmatched: 8. Per germline, CDR1 MNHEY and CDR2 SMNVEV (reference sequence). This CDR3 is 14 amino acids long.

V usage is TRBV5-1 and J usage is TRBJ2-1; no reliable D call. V lost 7 bases, J lost 4 bases, and 12 bases lay in between. Germline CDR1 reads SGHRS; CDR2 reads YFSETQ. The CDR3 loop spans 13 amino acids. CDR3 DNA: TGCGCCAGCGGGCTCGGCTTTTACAATGAGCAGTTCTTC. It specifies CASGLGFYNEQFF.

The chain joins TRBV12-3 or TRBV12-4 to TRBJ1-2; D not certain. This CDR3 comprises 13 residues. V was trimmed by 2 bases and J by 6 bases, leaving 10 bases between them. The CDR3 loop reads CASSLLRVDGYTF. CDR3 DNA: TGTGCCAGCAGTTTATTAAGGGTCGATGGCTACACCTTC.

The gene calls are TRBV7-9 and TRBJ2-2, with D perhaps given as TRBD1 or TRBD2 (5 bases each). The CDR3 spans 16 residues. V lost 5 bases, J lost 0 bases, and 13 bases lay in between. Germline V gene sequence: CDR1 SEHNR, CDR2 FQNEAQ (reference sequence). The CDR3 sequence: CASSRGDTSNTGELFF. The CDR3 DNA reads as TGTGCCAGCAGCCGAGGGGATACCTCGAACACCGGGGAGCTGTTTTTT.

This rearrangement joins TRBV7-9 to TRBJ1-4; a weak D match, TRBD1 (6 bases). The ends were cut back, 5 bases at V and 8 bases at J, with 15 bases in the middle. Per germline, CDR1 SEHNR and CDR2 FQNEAQ (reference sequence). This CDR3 has 14 amino acids. CDR3 loop: CASSPDRQREKLFF. DNA of the CDR3: TGTGCCAGCAGCCCAGACAGGCAACGGGAAAAACTGTTTTTT.

The V call is TRBV18, the J call TRBJ1-5; tentatively, D is TRBD1 (5 bases). CDR1 KGHSH and CDR2 LQKENI come from the germline V gene. V lost 3 bases to trimming and J lost 4 bases, with 7 bases between them. This CDR3 contains 13 residues. CDR3 region: CASSPGENQPQHF. CDR3 DNA sequence: TGTGCCAGCTCACCGGGGGAGAATCAGCCCCAGCATTTT. The whole variable domain, filled in from reference TRBV18 and TRBJ1-5, reads NAGVMQNPRHLVRRRGQEARLRCSPMKGHSHVYWYRQLPEEGLKFMVYLQKENIIDESGMPKERFSAEFPKEGPSILRIQQVVRGDSAAYFCASSPGENQPQHFGDGTRLSIL.

The chain carries TRBV7-2 and TRBJ2-4; D uncertain. CDR1 is SGHTA, CDR2 FQGNSA, per germline. This CDR3 is 13 amino acids long. V dropped 3 bases and J dropped 6 bases, with 9 bases sitting between them. As DNA, the CDR3 is TGTGCCAGCAGCTTCCAGGTCTCAAACATTCAGTACTTC. Translated: CASSFQVSNIQYF.

The V call is TRBV7-2, the J call TRBJ1-5; 7 bases match TRBD1. Germline lookup yields CDR1 SGHTA and CDR2 FQGNSA. J was trimmed by 1 base and V by 3 bases; bases with no gene match: 3. The CDR3 extends over 15 amino acids. The DNA of the CDR3 is TGTGCCAGCAGCTTTGGGACAGTAAGCAATCAGCCCCAGCATTTT. Translation gives CASSFGTVSNQPQHF.

This chain connects TRBV28 to TRBJ1-2, with a weak D call TRBD1 (5 bases). This CDR3 contains 13 residues. Trimming removed 6 bases from V and 4 bases from J, with 12 bases in between. Germline V gene sequence: CDR1 MDHEN, CDR2 SYDVKM. CDR3 sequence: CASRPGSFYGYTF. As DNA, the CDR3 is TGTGCCAGCAGGCCAGGGAGCTTCTATGGCTACACCTTC.

V is TRBV7-3 and J is TRBJ2-5, with D possibly TRBD2 on 6 matching bases. This CDR3 has 15 residues. The V gene's germline CDR1 is SGHTA and CDR2 FQGTGA. V was clipped by 5 bases and J by 0 bases, with 13 bases between them. CDR3 coding DNA: TGTGCCAGCAGCCTGGCGAGCGGGTACCAAGAGACCCAGTACTTC. Translation: CASSLASGYQETQYF.

The V call is TRBV20-1, the J call TRBJ2-5; D is undetermined. The V gene lost 6 bases and the J gene lost 2 bases, with 16 bases spanning the gap. The CDR3 is made up of 14 amino acids. CDR1 is DFQATT, CDR2 SNEGSKA, per germline (reference sequence). Here the CDR3 reads CSAPLRAGQETQYF. Written as DNA, the CDR3 is TGCAGTGCACCCTTACGGGCAGGTCAAGAGACCCAGTACTTC.

The chain combines TRBV18 with TRBJ1-2; 7 bases line up with TRBD1. There are 17 residues in the CDR3. The V gene's germline CDR1 is KGHSH and CDR2 LQKENI. Germline trimming cut 3 bases from V and 5 bases from J; bases unmatched to any gene: 15. CDR3 in DNA: TGTGCCAGCTCACCTGCGGAAGGGGGCCGCCGTGGGTATGGCTACACCTTC. Residues: CASSPAEGGRRGYGYTF.

The V and J genes are TRBV28 and TRBJ2-7, with a possible D match to TRBD1 (5 bases). Germline V lookup: CDR1 MDHEN, CDR2 SYDVKM. There are 14 residues in the CDR3. Trimming pared 2 bases from V and 2 bases from J, leaving 10 bases between. The chain's CDR3 is CASSLSQGPYEQYF. The DNA for the CDR3 is TGTGCCAGCAGTTTAAGCCAGGGCCCCTACGAGCAGTACTTC.

The chain joins TRBV20-1 to TRBJ1-6, with D possibly being TRBD1 (5 bases). The germline V gene has CDR1 DFQATT and CDR2 SNEGSKA (reference sequence). The CDR3 extends over 12 amino acids. Trimming took 3 bases from V and 8 from J, leaving 8 bases between them. Here the CDR3 reads CSARGDDSPLHF. The CDR3 DNA follows: TGCAGTGCTAGGGGGGATGATTCACCCCTCCACTTT.

This chain joins TRBV29-1 and TRBJ1-3, with TRBD1 identical over 7 bases. The CDR3 spans 13 residues. Germline CDR1 reads SQVTM; CDR2 reads ANQGSEA. V trimming: 4 bases; J trimming: 5 bases; junction bases outside the gene matches: 5. CDR3 protein: CSVGETGRNTIYF. The CDR3 DNA is TGCAGCGTTGGAGAGACAGGGAGAAACACCATATATTTT.

This clonotype occurred once. The chain joins TRBV6-1 to TRBJ2-5; 10 bases are a match to TRBD1. The CDR3 length is 17 residues. With 5 bases clipped from V and 1 base from J, the junction kept 10 bases outside the gene matches. Germline V gene sequence: CDR1 MNHNS, CDR2 SASEGT. CDR3 sequence (DNA): TGTGCCAGCAGTCGGGACAGGGGTGGGCAGTTCCAAGAGACCCAGTACTTC. It translates to CASSRDRGGQFQETQYF.

This chain links TRBV6-5 with TRBJ2-7; TRBD2 matches at 8 bases. The CDR3 is 15 residues long. Germline V gives CDR1 MNHEY, CDR2 SVGAGI. The J segment lost 4 bases and the V segment lost 0 bases, leaving 5 bases of the junction unmatched. The DNA of the CDR3 is TGTGCCAGCAGTTACTCTGGTAGCGGGGCGTACGAGCAGTACTTC. Protein product: CASSYSGSGAYEQYF.

This chain connects TRBV28 to TRBJ2-4; 11 positions match TRBD2. The germline CDR1 and CDR2 sequences are MDHEN and SYDVKM. V gave up 3 bases and J gave up 7 bases; unmatched junction bases: 5. This CDR3 region has 15 residues. In DNA form, the CDR3 reads TGTGCCAGCAGTTTTACTAGCGGGAGTACGAACATTCAGTACTTC. This translates into CASSFTSGSTNIQYF.

The V and J genes are TRBV3-1 and TRBJ2-7, with TRBD1 matching 7 bases. Looked up from germline, CDR1 is LGHDT and CDR2 is YNNKEL (reference sequence). V was clipped by 5 bases and J by 2 bases; unmatched bases: 3. The CDR3 runs to 13 residues. The CDR3 loop reads CASSFDRAYEQYF. CDR3 coding DNA: TGTGCCAGCAGCTTCGACAGGGCCTACGAGCAGTACTTC.

The rearrangement links TRBV7-8 to TRBJ1-5, with D possibly TRBD1 on 6 matching bases. The CDR3 has 17 residues. The ends were cut back, 1 base at V and 4 bases at J, with 17 bases in the middle. CDR1 and CDR2 from the germline V gene are SGHVS and FQNEAQ. The CDR3 nucleotides are TGTGCCAGCAGCTTAGTACAGGGACTGGGGACAAATCAGCCCCAGCATTTT. It encodes CASSLVQGLGTNQPQHF.

The chain carries TRBV25-1 and TRBJ2-2; weak D call: TRBD2 (5 bases). V dropped 8 bases and J dropped 3 bases, with 16 bases sitting between them. The CDR3 extends over 15 amino acids. Germline CDR1 is MGHDK and CDR2 is SYGVNS. Here the CDR3 reads CASGRSGTDTGELFF. In DNA form, the CDR3 reads TGTGCCAGCGGGCGAAGCGGTACCGACACCGGGGAGCTGTTTTTT.

This clonotype has a single count. V gene TRBV7-6 combines with J gene TRBJ2-5, with unresolved D. The CDR3 runs to 13 residues. Trimming pared 5 bases from V and 5 bases from J, leaving 12 bases between. Germline V CDR1 and CDR2: SGHVS, FNYEAQ. The CDR3 nucleotides read TGTGCCAGCAGCCAGACGCAGGTGGAGACCCAGTACTTC. Its protein is CASSQTQVETQYF.

The V call is TRBV12-5, the J call TRBJ2-5, with D unclear. The CDR3 contains 11 residues. V was pared by 9 bases and J by 3 bases, with 8 bases between. CDR1 is LGHNT, CDR2 FRNRAP, per germline. CDR3 region: CASRVEETQYF. The CDR3 region has the DNA TGTGCTAGCCGGGTAGAAGAGACCCAGTACTTC.

V gene TRBV9 combines with J gene TRBJ2-3, with a possible D match to TRBD2 (5 bases). Germline V gene sequence: CDR1 SGDLS, CDR2 YYNGEE. This CDR3 comprises 15 residues. V was clipped by 3 bases and J by 3 bases, with 14 bases between them. The CDR3 coding sequence is TGTGCCAGCAGCGCCCAAGAGGGAGTGACAGATACGCAGTATTTT. It is translated as CASSAQEGVTDTQYF.

In its sample, this clonotype was seen once. The rearrangement links TRBV12-3 or TRBV12-4 to TRBJ2-2; D remains unclear. Trimming removed 2 bases from V and 4 bases from J, with 8 bases in between. The CDR3 sequence is 14 residues long. In DNA, the CDR3 is TGTGCCAGCAGTTTACTAGGGCCCACCGGGGAGCTGTTTTTT. It codes for CASSLLGPTGELFF.

CDR3 coding DNA: TGTGCCAGCAGCTTACCCCCTGCAGGAGTAATGAACACTGAAGCTTTCTTT. It yields the protein CASSLPPAGVMNTEAFF. This chain joins TRBV7-9 and TRBJ1-1; D unclear. The ends were cut back, 2 bases at V and 0 bases at J, with 16 bases in the middle. CDR1 is SEHNR, CDR2 FQNEAQ, per germline (reference sequence). The CDR3 loop spans 17 amino acids.

This clonotype was counted only a few times. V usage is TRBV6-5 and J usage is TRBJ2-1; 11 nucleotides align to TRBD2. Germline V gene sequence: CDR1 MNHEY, CDR2 SVGAGI. Germline trimming cut 4 bases from V and 9 bases from J; bases unmatched to any gene: 11. CDR3 length: 16 amino acids. The CDR3 DNA sequence: TGTGCCAGCAGTTCCCGTAGCGGGAGGGGAAAGGGTGAGCAGTTCTTC. This gives the protein CASSSRSGRGKGEQFF.

The chain links TRBV20-1 to TRBJ2-7; 7 bases are a match to TRBD1. The germline CDR1 and CDR2 sequences are DFQATT and SNEGSKA (reference sequence). The CDR3 is 15 amino acids. V lost 4 bases to trimming and J lost 3 bases; unmatched junction nucleotides: 12. As DNA, the CDR3 is TGCAGTGCTAACCTTCCGACAGGGCCCCTCTACGAGCAGTACTTC. This encodes CSANLPTGPLYEQYF.

The V gene is TRBV10-3, the J gene TRBJ2-3; the D is unclear. V was pared by 7 bases and J by 6 bases, with 17 bases between. The length of the CDR3 is 14 residues. The germline CDR1 and CDR2 sequences are ENHRY and SYGVKD. The CDR3 DNA follows: TGTGCCATCATGTTCGGCGCCCCGGCGGATACGCAGTATTTT. Amino acid sequence: CAIMFGAPADTQYF.